A single T cell receptor beta chain is shown here with its context. This CDR3 has 15 residues. Trimming removed 3 bases from V and 0 bases from J, with 12 bases in between. From germline, CDR1 is SGHRS and CDR2 YFSETQ. TCRdb's table, derived via immunoSEQ multiplex PCR, lists solely in-frame clones and lacks some. The sample lists 130,000 or so clones, just over 90% seen once, with roughly 1% in the top ten. This sample is part of a study of OX40 agonist ivuxolimab in advanced cancers. This chain uses TRBV5-1 with TRBJ1-2; D may be TRBD1 (6 bases). This TCR derives from an adult with an advanced solid tumor such as melanoma, head and neck, liver or kidney cancer. Source: CD4+ or CD8+ T cells sorted from blood, taken in a trial of the OX40 agonist ivuxolimab. Here the CDR3 DNA reads TGCGCCAGCAGCTCGTTGGACAGAACTAACTATGGCTACACCTTC. Protein sequence: CASSSLDRTNYGYTF.